The rows below give T cell receptor beta chains drawn from one sample of a study of T cells in Graves' hyperthyroidism and ophthalmopathy. TCRdb re-called the multiplex PCR reads with MiXCR, one entry per CDR3 protein. Among 90,000 to 120,000 distinct CDR3 sequences listed, about a sixth were seen once. The sample taken for sequencing was blood. These receptors originate from a woman in her 50s with Graves' hyperthyroidism. The CDR3 runs from the conserved cysteine through the conserved F or W. The D gene is left open where the match is weak. Expanded clones are given a class, and other clones once, few, many or no size at all.

size	J	D	V	DNA	CDR3
.	TRBJ2-2	TRBD1	TRBV3-1	TGTGCCAGCAGCCAAGGGTCAGGGGGAGCGAACACCGGGGAGCTGTTTTTT	CASSQGSGGANTGELFF
many	TRBJ1-2	.	TRBV15	TGTGTCACCAGCCCCGTGGGTCCCCATGGCTACACCTTC	CVTSPVGPHGYTF
many	TRBJ2-1	.	TRBV4-1	TGCGCCAGCAGCCAAGGACCCGGGACTCCCTACAATGAGCAGTTCTTC	CASSQGPGTPYNEQFF
many	TRBJ2-1	.	TRBV20-1	TGCAGTGCTAGAGCGGTGGCTGCGGGGGCCCACAATGAGCAGTTCTTC	CSARAVAAGAHNEQFF
.	TRBJ1-2	.	TRBV20-1	TGCAGTGCTAGAGATCTCAACAGGGCTCATGGCTACACCTTC	CSARDLNRAHGYTF
many	TRBJ2-1	.	TRBV12-3/TRBV12-4	TGTGCCAGCAGTTCTATATATATCCCACAGGGCCGGCTAGCGACTTACAATGAGCAGTTCTTC	CASSSIYIPQGRLATYNEQFF
few	TRBJ2-7	TRBD2	TRBV7-2	TGTGCCAGCAGCTTAGGGTCTAGCGGCTACGAGCAGTACTTC	CASSLGSSGYEQYF
many	TRBJ1-5	TRBD1	TRBV20-1	TGCAGTGCTAGGACAGGGGCTGCGAGCAATCAGCCCCAGCATTTT	CSARTGAASNQPQHF
many	TRBJ1-1	.	TRBV6-1	TGTGCCAGCAGTAGAAAGGGTAACACTGAAGCTTTCTTT	CASSRKGNTEAFF
many	TRBJ1-4	TRBD1	TRBV20-1	TGCAGTGCCGGGACAGGGATAAATGAAAAACTGTTTTTT	CSAGTGINEKLFF
many	TRBJ2-1	TRBD1	TRBV20-1	TGCAGTGCTAGAGCCCTCTTACAGGGGCTGAACAATGAGCAGTTCTTC	CSARALLQGLNNEQFF
many	TRBJ1-2	.	TRBV6-5	TGTGCCAGCAGTTACTCGGACGCTTATGACTATGGCTACACCTTC	CASSYSDAYDYGYTF
many	TRBJ2-1	.	TRBV5-4	TGTGCCAGCAGCCCGAGTTGGGGTATGGGATACAATGAGCAGTTCTTC	CASSPSWGMGYNEQFF
many	TRBJ1-1	.	TRBV19	TGTGCCAGTAGTACCGCCGGACTTGAAGCTTTCTTT	CASSTAGLEAFF
many	TRBJ2-3	.	TRBV5-1	TGCGCCAGCAGCTTGGAATCTAGCGGCACAGATACGCAGTATTTT	CASSLESSGTDTQYF
many	TRBJ1-6	TRBD1	TRBV28	TGTGCCAGCAGTTTCCGGGACAGGGCTTATAATTCACCCCTCCACTTT	CASSFRDRAYNSPLHF
many	TRBJ2-3	TRBD2	TRBV7-9	TGTGCCAGCAGCCCCCTAGCGGGGGGCACAGATACGCAGTATTTT	CASSPLAGGTDTQYF
many	TRBJ2-1	.	TRBV2	TGTGCCAGCATGGGGAGTGAGCAGTTCTTC	CASMGSEQFF
many	TRBJ2-3	TRBD2	TRBV7-3	TGTGCCAGCAGCTTATTCGGGACTAGCGGGTCCACAGATACGCAGTATTTT	CASSLFGTSGSTDTQYF
many	TRBJ2-5	TRBD2	TRBV2	TGTGCCAGCAGAAAGGGGTTCCTTAGCGGGAGGCAAGAGACCCAGTACTTC	CASRKGFLSGRQETQYF
few	TRBJ2-1	TRBD2	TRBV20-1	TGCAGTGCCCCCGGGACCGGGACTAGCGGGAATGAGCAGTTCTTC	CSAPGTGTSGNEQFF
many	TRBJ2-3	.	TRBV9	TGTGCCAGCAGCGGAAGCCCCCCGATCACAGATACGCAGTATTTT	CASSGSPPITDTQYF
many	TRBJ1-2	.	TRBV3-1	TGTGCCAGCAGCCAAGATCTGGCAGGGAAGAGCTACACCTTC	CASSQDLAGKSYTF
many	TRBJ2-1	TRBD1	TRBV7-9	TGTGCCAGCAGCCTCACCCCGACAGGGACCTACAATGAGCAGTTCTTC	CASSLTPTGTYNEQFF
many	TRBJ2-5	.	TRBV2	TGTGCCAGCAGTGAAGCACGTTCAGAGACCCAGTACTTC	CASSEARSETQYF
.	TRBJ2-5	.	TRBV20-1	TGCAGTGCTGGCCGGAGGGGGGGGGAGACCCAGTACTTC	CSAGRRGGETQYF
many	TRBJ2-5	.	TRBV6-1	TGTGCCAGCAGCCCCGGGACTTTGGTAGGGGAGACCCAGTACTTC	CASSPGTLVGETQYF
many	TRBJ2-7	.	TRBV12-3/TRBV12-4	TGTGCCAGCAGCAGCCCCTACGAGCAGTACTTC	CASSSPYEQYF
.	TRBJ2-5	.	TRBV3-1	TGTGCCAGCAGCCAAGAAGTCACAGGCGGCCAGTACTTC	CASSQEVTGGQYF
many	TRBJ2-1	TRBD1	TRBV27	TGTGCCAGCAGTATGTGGACAGGGACGAATGAGCAGTTCTTC	CASSMWTGTNEQFF
many	TRBJ2-1	TRBD2	TRBV7-9	TGTGCCAGCAGCCCGCGCCCAAGACTAGCGGGGGGATACAATGAGCAGTTCTTC	CASSPRPRLAGGYNEQFF
many	TRBJ2-3	.	TRBV20-1	TGCAGTGCTAGCTTAATGGTCCAAAGAGGAGATACGCAGTATTTT	CSASLMVQRGDTQYF
once	TRBJ1-1	.	TRBV3-1	TGTGCCAGCAGCCAAGAGGCTGGGAGGAACACTGAAGCTTTCTTT	CASSQEAGRNTEAFF
.	TRBJ2-1	TRBD2	TRBV20-1	TGCAGTGCTAGACCCCCTAGCGGGAGAGGGACCGGGACTAGCGGGGGAAATGAGCAGTTCTTC	CSARPPSGRGTGTSGGNEQFF
many	TRBJ2-5	TRBD2	TRBV29-1	TGCAGCGTTGAAGACCTAGCGGGAGTAATGGAGACCCAGTACTTC	CSVEDLAGVMETQYF
many	TRBJ2-2	.	TRBV7-3	TGTGCCAGCAGCTTAAGCAGGGACACCGGGGAGCTGTTTTTT	CASSLSRDTGELFF
.	TRBJ2-1	TRBD1	TRBV3-1	TGTGCCAGCAGCCAAGATCGGGACAGCTACAATGAGCAGTTCTTC	CASSQDRDSYNEQFF
many	TRBJ1-5	TRBD1	TRBV2	TGTGCCAGCACCCCGGGACAGGGGCGACTTAGCAATCAGCCCCAGCATTTT	CASTPGQGRLSNQPQHF
many	TRBJ1-2	.	TRBV24-1	TGTGCCACCAGGGACAGTGGAAACTATGGCTACACCTTC	CATRDSGNYGYTF
many	TRBJ1-1	TRBD1	TRBV20-1	TGCAGTGCTAGAGATCTCCGGAGTTCAGGGGGTGGACCTGAAGCTTTCTTT	CSARDLRSSGGGPEAFF
many	TRBJ2-2	.	TRBV7-9	TGTGCCAGCAGCCCCCGACAAACCGGGGAGCTGTTTTTT	CASSPRQTGELFF
.	TRBJ2-3	.	TRBV12-3/TRBV12-4	TGTGCCAGCAGCCCCCGATACACAGATACGCAGTATTTT	CASSPRYTDTQYF
.	TRBJ1-2	TRBD1	TRBV20-1	TGCAGTGCCCCTTCGACAGGGGGCTACTATGGCTACACCTTC	CSAPSTGGYYGYTF
many	TRBJ2-2	.	TRBV30	TGTGCCTGGAGTTATGGGTTCACCGGGGAGCTGTTTTTT	CAWSYGFTGELFF
many	TRBJ1-2	.	TRBV29-1	TGCAGCGTTGAATCGGCGGGGGCCGGCTATGGCTACACCTTC	CSVESAGAGYGYTF
many	TRBJ1-2	.	TRBV3-1	TGTGCCAGCAGCCAAGATACGGATGGCTACACCTTC	CASSQDTDGYTF
many	TRBJ2-7	TRBD2	TRBV12-5	TGTGCTAGTGGTTTGGACGCACTAGCGGACTTCTCCTACGAGCAGTACTTC	CASGLDALADFSYEQYF
many	TRBJ1-6	.	TRBV7-9	TGTGCCAGCAGCGGATCTACAGGAAGCGATTCACCCCTCCACTTT	CASSGSTGSDSPLHF
many	TRBJ2-1	.	TRBV6-1	TGTGCCAGCAGTCTACACACAGGGAATGAGCAGTTCTTC	CASSLHTGNEQFF
many	TRBJ1-1	TRBD1	TRBV5-8	TGTGCCAGCAGATTCACAGGGGGCACTGAAGCTTTCTTT	CASRFTGGTEAFF
few	TRBJ2-5	.	TRBV11-3	TGTGCCAGCAGCTCACGGGTCCTGGGGGCCTCGGAGACCCAGTACTTC	CASSSRVLGASETQYF